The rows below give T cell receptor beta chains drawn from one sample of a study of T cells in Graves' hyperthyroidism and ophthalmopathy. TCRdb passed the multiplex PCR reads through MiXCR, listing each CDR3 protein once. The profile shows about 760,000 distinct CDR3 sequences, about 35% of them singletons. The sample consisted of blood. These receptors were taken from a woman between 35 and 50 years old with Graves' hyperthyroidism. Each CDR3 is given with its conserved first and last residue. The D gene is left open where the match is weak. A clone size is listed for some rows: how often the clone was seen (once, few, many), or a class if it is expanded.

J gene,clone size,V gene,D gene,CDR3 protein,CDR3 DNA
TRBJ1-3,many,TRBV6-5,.,CASSPGGPGNTIYF,TGTGCCAGCAGCCCCGGCGGACCGGGAAACACCATATATTTT
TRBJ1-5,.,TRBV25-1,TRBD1,CASSRGTGTGPQPQHF,TGTGCCAGCAGTAGGGGTACCGGGACAGGGCCTCAGCCCCAGCATTTT
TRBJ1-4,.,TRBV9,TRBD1,CASPLGQVFEKLFF,TGTGCCAGCCCCCTGGGACAGGTTTTTGAAAAACTGTTTTTT
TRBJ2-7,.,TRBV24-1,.,CATHPEGPPYEQYF,TGTGCCACCCACCCTGAGGGGCCCCCCTACGAGCAGTACTTC
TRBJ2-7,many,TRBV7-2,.,CASSLGPQEYEQYF,TGTGCCAGCAGCTTAGGGCCCCAGGAGTACGAGCAGTACTTC
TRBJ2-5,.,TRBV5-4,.,CAVTSGEEAQYF,TGTGCCGTGACCTCCGGGGAAGAGGCCCAGTACTTC
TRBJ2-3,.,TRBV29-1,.,CSGRTGGADTQYF,TGCAGCGGAAGGACGGGGGGCGCAGATACGCAGTATTTT
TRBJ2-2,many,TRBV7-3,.,CASSFIVPGELFF,TGTGCCAGCAGCTTCATCGTTCCCGGGGAGCTGTTTTTT
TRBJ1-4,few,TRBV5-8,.,CASSTGWGATNEKLFF,TGTGCCAGCAGTACAGGCTGGGGAGCAACTAATGAAAAACTGTTTTTT
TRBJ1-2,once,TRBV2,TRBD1,CRSSRDRVDYGYTF,TGTCGCAGCAGCCGGGACAGGGTGGACTATGGCTACACCTTC
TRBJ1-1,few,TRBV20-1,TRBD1,CSARDRKQGENTEAFF,TGCAGTGCTAGAGATCGGAAGCAGGGGGAGAACACTGAAGCTTTCTTT
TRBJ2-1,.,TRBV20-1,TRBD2,CSARAGVFEQFF,TGCAGTGCTAGGGCGGGAGTGTTTGAGCAGTTCTTC
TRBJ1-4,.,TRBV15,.,CATSPRAVEKLFF,TGTGCCACCAGCCCGCGGGCCGTAGAAAAACTGTTTTTT
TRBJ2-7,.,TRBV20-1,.,CSARDLGTFPIHEQHF,TGCAGTGCTAGAGATCTCGGGACCTTCCCCATCCACGAGCAGCACTTC
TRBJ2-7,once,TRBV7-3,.,CATGTPTAYEQYF,TGTGCCACCGGGACCCCGACAGCCTACGAGCAGTACTTC
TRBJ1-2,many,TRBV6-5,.,CASTQQEGYTF,TGTGCCAGCACCCAGCAGGAGGGCTACACCTTC
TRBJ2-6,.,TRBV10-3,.,CAIRDEGANVLTF,TGTGCCATCCGGGATGAGGGGGCCAACGTCCTGACTTTC
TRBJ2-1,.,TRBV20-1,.,CSARDLGSYNEQFF,TGCAGTGCTAGAGATCTGGGCTCCTACAATGAGCAGTTCTTC
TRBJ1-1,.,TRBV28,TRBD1,CASSFETGRAEAFF,TGTGCCAGCAGTTTCGAGACAGGGAGGGCTGAAGCTTTCTTT
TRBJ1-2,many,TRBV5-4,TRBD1,CASSGTGYDGYTF,TGTGCCAGCAGCGGGACAGGGTACGATGGCTACACCTTC
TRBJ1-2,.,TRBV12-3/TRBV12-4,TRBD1,CASSLAGTVNYGYTF,TGTGCCAGCAGTTTGGCGGGGACAGTTAACTATGGCTACACCTTC
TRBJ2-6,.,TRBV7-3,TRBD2,CASSLLAGGPQGANVLTF,TGTGCCAGCAGCTTACTAGCGGGGGGGCCGCAGGGGGCCAACGTCCTGACTTTC
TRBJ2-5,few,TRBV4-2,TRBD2,CASSQDGSGSGTQYF,TGTGCCAGCAGCCAAGATGGTAGCGGGAGTGGGACCCAGTACTTC
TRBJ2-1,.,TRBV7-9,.,CASSLAFRNNEQFF,TGTGCCAGCAGCTTAGCATTCAGGAACAATGAGCAGTTCTTC
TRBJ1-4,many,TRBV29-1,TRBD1,CSVGVLGTGGGKLFF,TGCAGCGTTGGCGTCCTCGGGACAGGGGGCGGAAAACTGTTTTTT
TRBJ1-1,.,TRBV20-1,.,CSARDTREDTEAFF,TGCAGTGCTAGAGATACCAGGGAGGACACTGAAGCTTTCTTT
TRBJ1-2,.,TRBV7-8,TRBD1,CASRPGQGARGYTF,TGTGCCAGCAGACCAGGACAGGGGGCGCGTGGCTACACCTTC
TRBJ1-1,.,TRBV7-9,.,CASSPTLGTEAFF,TGTGCCAGCAGCCCCACCCTCGGCACTGAAGCTTTCTTT
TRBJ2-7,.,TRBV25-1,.,CASGLIDEQYF,TGTGCCAGCGGCCTAATCGACGAGCAGTACTTC
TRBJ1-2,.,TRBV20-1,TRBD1,CSARVEGGAYGYTF,TGCAGTGCTAGAGTAGAAGGGGGCGCCTATGGCTACACCTTC
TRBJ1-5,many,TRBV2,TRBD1,CASSRTGSTNQPQHF,TGTGCCAGCAGCAGGACAGGGAGTACCAATCAGCCCCAGCATTTT
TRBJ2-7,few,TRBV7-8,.,CASSRGLPQGDREQYF,TGTGCCAGCAGCAGGGGACTCCCCCAAGGAGATCGGGAGCAGTACTTC
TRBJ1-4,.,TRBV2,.,CASSLQKGREKLFF,TGTGCCAGCAGTTTACAAAAGGGACGGGAAAAACTGTTTTTT
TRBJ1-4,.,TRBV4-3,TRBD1,CASSQDGEGQGKLFF,TGCGCCAGCAGCCAAGACGGGGAGGGACAGGGAAAACTGTTTTTT
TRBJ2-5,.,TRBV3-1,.,CASSQEVSGTQYF,TGTGCCAGCAGCCAAGAGGTTTCGGGAACCCAGTACTTC